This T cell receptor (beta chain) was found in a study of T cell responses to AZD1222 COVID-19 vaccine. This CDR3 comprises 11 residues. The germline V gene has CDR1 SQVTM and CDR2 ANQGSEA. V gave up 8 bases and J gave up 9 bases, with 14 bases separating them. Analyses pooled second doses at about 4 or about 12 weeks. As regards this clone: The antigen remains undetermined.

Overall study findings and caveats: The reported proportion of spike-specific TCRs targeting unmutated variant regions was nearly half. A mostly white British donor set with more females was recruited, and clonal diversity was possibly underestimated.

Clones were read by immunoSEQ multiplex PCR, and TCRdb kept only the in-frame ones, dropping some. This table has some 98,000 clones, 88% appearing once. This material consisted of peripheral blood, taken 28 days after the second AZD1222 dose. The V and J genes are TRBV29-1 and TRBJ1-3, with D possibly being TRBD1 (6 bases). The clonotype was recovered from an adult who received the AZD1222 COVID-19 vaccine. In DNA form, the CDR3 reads TGCAGCTTTAAAGGGGGAGGCACCATATATTTT. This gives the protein CSFKGGGTIYF.